This is a list of T cell receptor beta chains from one sample in a study of blood T cells in healthy people across ages. TCRdb fed the 5' RACE reads into MiXCR, producing one record per CDR3 protein. The sample has roughly 1,300,000 distinct CDR3 sequences, approximately 63% seen once. Sequences were obtained from blood. The receptors shown here come from a young man in good health. Both conserved end residues are part of each CDR3. D genes are given only for firm matches. Clone size, where shown, is once, few, many, or a class for clones that have expanded.

clone_size: -; v_call: TRBV7-9; j_call: TRBJ2-7; cdr3_length: 15; d_call: -; cdr3_aa: CASSLVAGAHYEQYF; cdr3_nt: TGTGCCAGCAGCTTAGTCGCGGGGGCCCACTACGAGCAGTACTTC
clone_size: few; v_call: TRBV20-1; j_call: TRBJ2-7; cdr3_length: 13; d_call: TRBD2; cdr3_aa: CSASGGSRYEQYF; cdr3_nt: TGCAGTGCTAGCGGCGGGAGTCGCTACGAGCAGTACTTC
clone_size: -; v_call: TRBV4-2; j_call: TRBJ2-3; cdr3_length: 17; d_call: -; cdr3_aa: CASSPRMAAASTDTQYF; cdr3_nt: TGTGCCAGCAGCCCCCGAATGGCGGCAGCTAGCACAGATACGCAGTATTTT
clone_size: -; v_call: TRBV7-2; j_call: TRBJ2-7; cdr3_length: 18; d_call: -; cdr3_aa: CASSLSDRGGEMTYEQYF; cdr3_nt: TGTGCCAGCAGCTTATCCGACAGGGGAGGGGAGATGACCTACGAGCAGTACTTC
clone_size: -; v_call: TRBV20-1; j_call: TRBJ2-1; cdr3_length: 14; d_call: TRBD2; cdr3_aa: CSARTSGGHNEQFF; cdr3_nt: TGCAGTGCTAGGACTAGCGGGGGTCACAATGAGCAGTTCTTC
clone_size: -; v_call: TRBV29-1; j_call: TRBJ2-1; cdr3_length: 14; d_call: TRBD2; cdr3_aa: CSVDGLAGSYEQFF; cdr3_nt: TGCAGCGTCGACGGACTAGCGGGATCCTACGAGCAGTTCTTC
clone_size: -; v_call: TRBV7-7; j_call: TRBJ2-5; cdr3_length: 15; d_call: -; cdr3_aa: CAGSPRAGQRETQYF; cdr3_nt: TGTGCCGGCAGCCCACGAGCGGGACAGAGAGAGACCCAGTACTTC
clone_size: -; v_call: TRBV27; j_call: TRBJ1-2; cdr3_length: 13; d_call: TRBD1; cdr3_aa: CASRAQGTGGYTF; cdr3_nt: TGTGCCAGCAGGGCACAGGGGACGGGGGGCTACACCTTC
clone_size: few; v_call: TRBV24-1; j_call: TRBJ2-5; cdr3_length: 13; d_call: -; cdr3_aa: CATSDFTEETQYF; cdr3_nt: TGTGCCACCAGTGATTTTACAGAAGAGACCCAGTACTTC
clone_size: few; v_call: TRBV29-1; j_call: TRBJ1-1; cdr3_length: 16; d_call: TRBD1; cdr3_aa: CSVTRDSSWSFVEAFF; cdr3_nt: TGCAGCGTTACCCGGGACAGCTCATGGTCATTCGTAGAAGCTTTCTTT
clone_size: -; v_call: TRBV27; j_call: TRBJ1-2; cdr3_length: 14; d_call: TRBD1; cdr3_aa: CASRPGGSTYGYTF; cdr3_nt: TGTGCCAGCAGACCAGGGGGGTCGACCTATGGCTACACCTTC
clone_size: -; v_call: TRBV20-1; j_call: TRBJ2-5; cdr3_length: 13; d_call: TRBD2; cdr3_aa: CSARAGGSETQYF; cdr3_nt: TGCAGTGCACGGGCGGGAGGCAGTGAGACCCAGTACTTC
clone_size: many; v_call: TRBV20-1; j_call: TRBJ2-1; cdr3_length: 14; d_call: -; cdr3_aa: CSASVELVVNEQFF; cdr3_nt: TGCAGTGCTAGTGTTGAACTAGTGGTCAATGAGCAGTTCTTC
clone_size: -; v_call: TRBV10-3; j_call: TRBJ2-7; cdr3_length: 14; d_call: -; cdr3_aa: CAISESSGSHEQYF; cdr3_nt: TGTGCCATCAGTGAGTCGAGTGGGAGCCACGAGCAGTACTTC
clone_size: -; v_call: TRBV20-1; j_call: TRBJ2-3; cdr3_length: 13; d_call: -; cdr3_aa: CSATDSYADTQYF; cdr3_nt: TGCAGTGCTACGGACAGTTACGCAGATACGCAGTATTTT
clone_size: few; v_call: TRBV7-9; j_call: TRBJ1-1; cdr3_length: 13; d_call: -; cdr3_aa: CASSYTTATGAFF; cdr3_nt: TGTGCCAGCAGCTACACGACGGCGACGGGAGCTTTCTTT
clone_size: once; v_call: TRBV2; j_call: TRBJ2-2; cdr3_length: 14; d_call: -; cdr3_aa: CASSDPVRTGELFF; cdr3_nt: TGTGCCAGCAGTGATCCGGTTAGGACCGGGGAGCTGTTTTTT
clone_size: -; v_call: TRBV20-1; j_call: TRBJ1-2; cdr3_length: 13; d_call: -; cdr3_aa: CSAPVQFNYGYTF; cdr3_nt: TGCAGTGCTCCGGTCCAGTTTAACTATGGCTACACCTTC
clone_size: -; v_call: TRBV5-1; j_call: TRBJ1-1; cdr3_length: 15; d_call: -; cdr3_aa: CASSPNTDLNTEAFF; cdr3_nt: TGCGCCAGCAGCCCGAACACTGACCTGAACACTGAAGCTTTCTTT
clone_size: -; v_call: TRBV4-1; j_call: TRBJ1-1; cdr3_length: 16; d_call: TRBD1; cdr3_aa: CASSQHPGTGDTEAFF; cdr3_nt: TGCGCCAGCAGCCAACACCCCGGGACAGGGGACACTGAAGCTTTCTTT
clone_size: few; v_call: TRBV28; j_call: TRBJ2-1; cdr3_length: 11; d_call: -; cdr3_aa: CASRQRHQQFF; cdr3_nt: TGTGCCAGCAGACAGAGACATCAGCAGTTCTTC
clone_size: -; v_call: TRBV7-2; j_call: TRBJ2-5; cdr3_length: 13; d_call: -; cdr3_aa: CASSTWGWETQYF; cdr3_nt: TGTGCCAGCAGCACCTGGGGGTGGGAGACCCAGTACTTC
clone_size: -; v_call: TRBV3-1; j_call: TRBJ1-5; cdr3_length: 15; d_call: -; cdr3_aa: CASSQGSQPTQPQHF; cdr3_nt: TGTGCCAGCAGCCAAGGGTCTCAACCCACTCAGCCCCAGCATTTT
clone_size: few; v_call: TRBV5-1; j_call: TRBJ2-3; cdr3_length: 15; d_call: TRBD1; cdr3_aa: CASSVGQTTTDTQYF; cdr3_nt: TGCGCCAGCAGCGTGGGACAGACGACCACAGATACGCAGTATTTT
clone_size: -; v_call: TRBV10-3; j_call: TRBJ2-1; cdr3_length: 15; d_call: TRBD2; cdr3_aa: CAISDGRGIENEQFF; cdr3_nt: TGTGCCATCAGTGATGGGCGGGGGATTGAAAATGAGCAGTTCTTC
clone_size: few; v_call: TRBV5-1; j_call: TRBJ2-5; cdr3_length: 13; d_call: -; cdr3_aa: CASSFAGLETQYF; cdr3_nt: TGCGCCAGCAGCTTTGCAGGGCTAGAGACCCAGTACTTC
clone_size: -; v_call: TRBV4-1; j_call: TRBJ1-2; cdr3_length: 13; d_call: -; cdr3_aa: CASSQDEGWGYTF; cdr3_nt: TGCGCCAGCAGCCAAGATGAGGGGTGGGGCTACACCTTC
clone_size: -; v_call: TRBV12-3/TRBV12-4; j_call: TRBJ2-3; cdr3_length: 13; d_call: -; cdr3_aa: CASSFGERDTQYF; cdr3_nt: TGTGCCAGCAGTTTCGGGGAGCGGGATACGCAGTATTTT
clone_size: -; v_call: TRBV10-3; j_call: TRBJ2-3; cdr3_length: 15; d_call: -; cdr3_aa: CAISDPLLSGDTQYF; cdr3_nt: TGTGCCATCAGTGACCCCCTACTCAGTGGAGATACGCAGTATTTT
clone_size: -; v_call: TRBV9; j_call: TRBJ1-2; cdr3_length: 14; d_call: -; cdr3_aa: CASSVPGTPGGYTF; cdr3_nt: TGTGCCAGCAGCGTACCCGGGACACCAGGCGGCTACACCTTC
clone_size: -; v_call: TRBV29-1; j_call: TRBJ2-1; cdr3_length: 14; d_call: TRBD2; cdr3_aa: CSVVWRERYTEQFF; cdr3_nt: TGCAGCGTTGTATGGCGGGAGAGGTACACTGAGCAGTTCTTC
clone_size: -; v_call: TRBV9; j_call: TRBJ1-6; cdr3_length: 14; d_call: -; cdr3_aa: CASSIGQHNSPLHF; cdr3_nt: TGTGCCAGCAGCATCGGACAGCATAATTCACCCCTCCACTTT
clone_size: -; v_call: TRBV4-1; j_call: TRBJ2-2; cdr3_length: 16; d_call: -; cdr3_aa: CASSQTESPNTGELFF; cdr3_nt: TGCGCCAGCAGCCAGACTGAGAGCCCGAACACCGGGGAGCTGTTTTTT
clone_size: -; v_call: TRBV27; j_call: TRBJ2-3; cdr3_length: 16; d_call: -; cdr3_aa: CASSPLRAPSTDTQYF; cdr3_nt: TGTGCCAGCAGTCCACTCCGGGCCCCTAGCACAGATACGCAGTATTTT
clone_size: -; v_call: TRBV7-9; j_call: TRBJ2-1; cdr3_length: 16; d_call: -; cdr3_aa: CASSRPPGPDSREQFF; cdr3_nt: TGTGCCAGCAGCCGTCCCCCAGGACCCGACTCTCGTGAGCAGTTCTTC
clone_size: -; v_call: TRBV7-9; j_call: TRBJ2-3; cdr3_length: 15; d_call: -; cdr3_aa: CASSYKGLSTDTQYF; cdr3_nt: TGTGCCAGCAGCTACAAGGGACTGAGCACAGATACGCAGTATTTT
clone_size: many; v_call: TRBV4-2; j_call: TRBJ2-7; cdr3_length: 16; d_call: TRBD2; cdr3_aa: CASSQEGTSGGYEQYF; cdr3_nt: TGTGCCAGCAGCCAAGAAGGGACTAGCGGTGGTTACGAGCAGTACTTC
clone_size: few; v_call: TRBV29-1; j_call: TRBJ2-5; cdr3_length: 13; d_call: -; cdr3_aa: CSVWNFQQETQYF; cdr3_nt: TGCAGCGTTTGGAACTTTCAACAAGAGACCCAGTACTTC
clone_size: once; v_call: TRBV7-9; j_call: TRBJ2-3; cdr3_length: 15; d_call: -; cdr3_aa: CASSLGRKLGDTQYF; cdr3_nt: TGTGCCAGCAGCTTAGGTCGAAAGCTCGGAGATACGCAGTATTTT
clone_size: -; v_call: TRBV3-1; j_call: TRBJ2-7; cdr3_length: 12; d_call: -; cdr3_aa: CASSTSPVEQYF; cdr3_nt: TGTGCCAGCAGCACCAGCCCCGTCGAGCAGTACTTC
clone_size: few; v_call: TRBV4-2; j_call: TRBJ1-5; cdr3_length: 14; d_call: -; cdr3_aa: CASSQDGYSQPQHF; cdr3_nt: TGTGCCAGCAGCCAAGATGGGTATTCTCAGCCCCAGCATTTT
clone_size: few; v_call: TRBV20-1; j_call: TRBJ1-2; cdr3_length: 13; d_call: -; cdr3_aa: CSANQGFDYGYTF; cdr3_nt: TGCAGTGCTAACCAGGGATTTGACTATGGCTACACCTTC
clone_size: -; v_call: TRBV20-1; j_call: TRBJ1-6; cdr3_length: 14; d_call: TRBD1; cdr3_aa: CSAWGQDLLAPLHF; cdr3_nt: TGCAGTGCCTGGGGACAGGACCTCTTGGCACCCCTCCACTTT
clone_size: once; v_call: TRBV9; j_call: TRBJ2-3; cdr3_length: 15; d_call: -; cdr3_aa: CASSAHTGEGDTQYF; cdr3_nt: TGTGCCAGCAGCGCCCACACAGGGGAGGGAGATACGCAGTATTTT
clone_size: -; v_call: TRBV5-1; j_call: TRBJ2-7; cdr3_length: 16; d_call: -; cdr3_aa: CASSSMIERDNYEQYF; cdr3_nt: TGCGCCAGCAGCTCAATGATTGAACGGGACAACTACGAGCAGTACTTC
clone_size: -; v_call: TRBV25-1; j_call: TRBJ2-5; cdr3_length: 15; d_call: TRBD2; cdr3_aa: CASSEGLAAYNEQYF; cdr3_nt: TGTGCCAGCAGTGAGGGACTAGCGGCTTACAATGAGCAGTACTTC
clone_size: -; v_call: TRBV9; j_call: TRBJ2-3; cdr3_length: 15; d_call: -; cdr3_aa: CASSVAKGSTDTQYF; cdr3_nt: TGTGCCAGCAGCGTAGCAAAGGGGAGCACAGATACGCAGTATTTT
clone_size: -; v_call: TRBV19; j_call: TRBJ1-2; cdr3_length: 15; d_call: -; cdr3_aa: CASSRSTGSGYGYTF; cdr3_nt: TGTGCCAGTAGCCGATCGACAGGCTCCGGCTATGGCTACACCTTC
clone_size: -; v_call: TRBV7-2; j_call: TRBJ2-7; cdr3_length: 16; d_call: -; cdr3_aa: CASSQGARPSSEAQYF; cdr3_nt: TGTGCCAGCAGCCAAGGGGCGAGACCTTCGTCGGAGGCTCAGTACTTC
clone_size: -; v_call: TRBV15; j_call: TRBJ2-1; cdr3_length: 15; d_call: -; cdr3_aa: CATSRDDEAYNEQFF; cdr3_nt: TGTGCCACCAGCAGAGATGACGAGGCCTACAATGAGCAGTTCTTC
clone_size: few; v_call: TRBV28; j_call: TRBJ2-6; cdr3_length: 17; d_call: TRBD1; cdr3_aa: CASSWDSKSSGANVLTF; cdr3_nt: TGTGCCAGCAGTTGGGACAGCAAGAGCTCTGGGGCCAACGTCCTGACTTTC
clone_size: -; v_call: TRBV18; j_call: TRBJ2-5; cdr3_length: 15; d_call: -; cdr3_aa: CASSPPGWDGNEQYF; cdr3_nt: TGTGCCAGCTCACCACCAGGTTGGGACGGCAATGAGCAGTACTTC
clone_size: -; v_call: TRBV6-2/TRBV6-3; j_call: TRBJ1-2; cdr3_length: 13; d_call: -; cdr3_aa: CASSSESPHGYTF; cdr3_nt: TGTGCCAGCAGCTCAGAATCTCCTCATGGCTACACCTTC
clone_size: -; v_call: TRBV4-2; j_call: TRBJ2-2; cdr3_length: 15; d_call: -; cdr3_aa: CASSQRTPNTGELFF; cdr3_nt: TGTGCCAGCAGCCAACGGACTCCAAACACCGGGGAGCTGTTTTTT
clone_size: few; v_call: TRBV2; j_call: TRBJ2-7; cdr3_length: 16; d_call: -; cdr3_aa: CASSEIPQVGSYEQYF; cdr3_nt: TGTGCCAGCAGTGAAATCCCGCAGGTCGGGTCCTACGAGCAGTACTTC
clone_size: -; v_call: TRBV20-1; j_call: TRBJ2-7; cdr3_length: 13; d_call: TRBD2; cdr3_aa: CSAISGASYEQYF; cdr3_nt: TGCAGTGCTATTAGCGGGGCCTCCTACGAGCAGTACTTC
clone_size: -; v_call: TRBV29-1; j_call: TRBJ2-1; cdr3_length: 16; d_call: -; cdr3_aa: CSAEVASGETHNEQFF; cdr3_nt: TGCAGCGCTGAGGTAGCTTCTGGGGAAACGCACAATGAGCAGTTCTTC
clone_size: -; v_call: TRBV4-1; j_call: TRBJ2-1; cdr3_length: 15; d_call: TRBD2; cdr3_aa: CASVGLAGVANEQFF; cdr3_nt: TGCGCCAGCGTGGGGCTAGCGGGAGTAGCCAATGAGCAGTTCTTC
clone_size: -; v_call: TRBV10-3; j_call: TRBJ1-1; cdr3_length: 10; d_call: -; cdr3_aa: CAIGDGEAFF; cdr3_nt: TGTGCCATCGGGGACGGTGAAGCTTTCTTT
clone_size: -; v_call: TRBV7-2; j_call: TRBJ2-1; cdr3_length: 15; d_call: -; cdr3_aa: CASSRAQGRYNEQFF; cdr3_nt: TGTGCCAGCAGCCGCGCCCAGGGGCGGTACAATGAGCAGTTCTTC